This TCR beta chain is drawn from a study of OX40 agonist ivuxolimab in advanced cancers. The repertoire was sequenced with immunoSEQ multiplex PCR; TCRdb's copy has only in-frame clones and lacks some. The sample shows about 63,000 clones, about four fifths of them seen only once. Germline CDR1 and CDR2: MDHEN and SYDVKM. The CDR3 runs 17 residues. The V end was cut by 6 bases, the J end by 1 base, with 19 bases between. The sample here was CD4+ or CD8+ T cells sorted from blood, taken in a trial of the OX40 agonist ivuxolimab. J is TRBJ1-5 and V is TRBV28, with a tentative D call TRBD1 (5 bases). The TCR sequence derives from an adult with an advanced solid tumor such as melanoma, head and neck, liver or kidney cancer. The CDR3 DNA sequence: TGTGCCAGCAGGAACTCAGGGAGGAGGGGAAGCAATCAGCCCCAGCATTTT. Encoded protein: CASRNSGRRGSNQPQHF.